This TCR beta chain appears in the sequencing data of a study of regulatory T cells in long-lasting Graves disease (dated by TCRdb to the early 2020s). The study in broad terms: Patients with newly diagnosed Graves' disease had been on antithyroid drugs for under 3 months. The study took place in China and was registered as a clinical trial. Peripheral blood TCR sequencing and RNA sequencing compared persistent Graves' disease patients with newly diagnosed Graves' disease patients. TCR sequencing covered 13 persistent and around 20 newly diagnosed Graves' disease patients, some 33 samples in total.

The study at large found these results: Only peripheral blood was studied, because thyroid tissue, the primary lesion, was inaccessible. Only the TCR beta chain was sequenced and analyzed. Lower TCR Shannon entropy and fewer highly expanded clones were observed in persistent Graves' disease patients than in newly diagnosed patients, which suggested clonal expansion. The small sample size was acknowledged by the authors as a limitation that may reduce accuracy. A larger number of public clonotypes was shared among persistent patients (around 2,500) than among newly diagnosed patients (about 990).

Sample time point, as interpreted from the label and publication: newly diagnosed GD, antithyroid drugs for less than 3 months. For both TCR sequencing and RNA sequencing, RNA was extracted from PBMCs in TRIzol. The diagnosis of Graves' disease followed American Thyroid Association guidelines. Patients for the study were recruited at an endocrinology department in Xi'an, China. Each patient gave approximately 10 milliliters of peripheral blood, collected in an EDTA anticoagulant tube. PBMCs were isolated by Ficoll Paque Plus density gradient separation without further T cell sorting. An Agilent 2100 Bioanalyzer and agarose gel were used to check RNA quality, and a NanoDrop 2000 was used to measure RNA concentration. The method behind the library was multiplex PCR. The sequencing machine was an Illumina HiSeq 4000. iRepertoire HTBI primers and Arm-PCR amplification of CDR3 regions were used to construct TCR beta libraries. Before sequencing, the PCR products underwent gel purification. On the study's bioinformatics: Across samples, 60 to 70 TRBV and over 11 TRBJ segments were identified and used for gene usage analysis of CDR3 amino acid clonotypes. COPE and FqMerger were used to merge the filtered high-quality paired reads into contigs. Contigs were aligned with BLAST to IMGT TRBV, TRBD and TRBJ reference genes, and CDR3 was defined per IMGT. Highly expanded clones were defined as clonotypes with a frequency above 0.1%. Shannon entropy served as the measure of repertoire diversity, while the Gini coefficient captured V-J evenness. Public clonotypes were defined as clonotypes shared by more than one individual. TCRdb trimmed public reads at Q25 via fastp, called clones via MiXCR and kept in-frame beta chains. All rows with the same CDR3 protein become a single entry with the most common DNA and genes. Here the V and J calls rest on TCRdb's processing, not on the authors' analysis. The sample profile shows 560,000 or so distinct CDR3 sequences; about 16% of them were found once. The ten largest clonotypes hold approximately 12% of the sample.

A word on this clonotype: Its binding antigen is unknown. The junction differs from germline at one of its ends, possibly a read error.

These same records also appear under a second study, on T cells in Graves' hyperthyroidism and ophthalmopathy. The second paper states: Stable Graves' hyperthyroidism was defined as the absence of progression to ophthalmopathy over 18 months of follow-up. Hyperthyroidism patients were aged 18 to 65 years and newly diagnosed, with disease duration of less than 2 months. Any patient with an uncontrolled infection, another autoimmune disease, pregnancy or lactation was excluded. Clinical symptoms, serum thyroxine and TRAb, thyroid ultrasound, and orbital computed tomography formed the basis for the diagnoses. The TCR CDR3 was subjected to a first round of RT-PCR using the HTBI primer set and the Qiagen OneStep RT-PCR kit. Most expanded thyroid clonotypes (frequency above 0.001) were also found in blood, which suggests that blood repertoires may mirror thyroid immune responses. In cross-validation, a model built on a 13 V-J signature told ophthalmopathy apart from stable hyperthyroidism with 87.88% sensitivity and about 81% specificity, and in testing the same model reached 80%/75%. In validation, progression to ophthalmopathy was predicted by the model with approximately 67% sensitivity and nearly 75% specificity, a median of about 6 months before onset. TCR V-J signatures able to tell the groups apart were searched for in a discovery cohort of around 95 patients, of whom approximately 40 had Graves' ophthalmopathy and under 65 had stable Graves' hyperthyroidism. Prospective prediction of ophthalmopathy was tested in an independent validation cohort of some 19 hyperthyroidism patients and some 17 patients who later progressed to ophthalmopathy. The approximately 100 discovery patients were randomly split 7:3 into training and test sets. In addition, the study compared T-cell repertoires in thyroid tissue and in blood from about 6 Graves' hyperthyroidism patients. Once sampling was done, hyperthyroidism patients were given methimazole at a starting dose of 30 mg daily, whereas ophthalmopathy patients were given high-dose intravenous methylprednisolone. A second multiplex PCR round built the libraries, followed by size selection and purification. The libraries were sequenced on an Illumina HiSeq2000 using paired-end 100 bp reads. SOAPnuke was used to process the raw data, throwing out any read that contained adapters or uncalled bases, had a mean Phred below 15, or lacked an exact constant-primer or identifier match. COPE v1.2.5 was used to merge the high-quality paired reads, and each unique nucleotide sequence was defined as a clonotype. MiTCR v1.1 was used to align clonotypes to the IMGT TRBV, TRBD and TRBJ reference segments. Analysis was restricted to V-J combinations with a frequency above 0.0001, which covered 98% to 99.2% of repertoires. A TCS score was defined as the ratio between F50 (clonal expansion) and ExV (chaos), using BLOSUM62-based TCRdist between CDR3 peptides within each V-J. Welch's t-statistics and random forest reduced roughly 500 V-J features to some 14, which were used in a naive Bayes classifier (R e1071). No statistical method was used to set the sample size in advance, and investigators knew the group allocation. TCR Vbeta CDR3 sequencing of 140 or so peripheral blood samples (over 40 ophthalmopathy, over 70 hyperthyroidism and roughly 17 progressor patients) is reported in the paper.

This sample comprised peripheral blood mononuclear cells (PBMCs), obtained at new diagnosis, from a patient treated with antithyroid drugs. The receptor was isolated from a man younger than 30 with Graves disease. Donor details come from another sample of the same person, matched by shared clones.

This receptor carries the CDR3 CASSLSGRMDTEAFF. The bases read TGTGCCAGCAGCTTATCCGGCAGGATGGACACTGAAGCTTTCTTT. The V and J segments used are TRBV27 and TRBJ1-1; the D gene is unclear. From cysteine to phenylalanine, the CDR3 is 15 amino acids long. Only the CDR3 DNA stays, 45 bases, in frame from base 1. From a lookup of the germline V gene (reference sequence), CDR1 and CDR2 are MNHEY and SMNVEV.